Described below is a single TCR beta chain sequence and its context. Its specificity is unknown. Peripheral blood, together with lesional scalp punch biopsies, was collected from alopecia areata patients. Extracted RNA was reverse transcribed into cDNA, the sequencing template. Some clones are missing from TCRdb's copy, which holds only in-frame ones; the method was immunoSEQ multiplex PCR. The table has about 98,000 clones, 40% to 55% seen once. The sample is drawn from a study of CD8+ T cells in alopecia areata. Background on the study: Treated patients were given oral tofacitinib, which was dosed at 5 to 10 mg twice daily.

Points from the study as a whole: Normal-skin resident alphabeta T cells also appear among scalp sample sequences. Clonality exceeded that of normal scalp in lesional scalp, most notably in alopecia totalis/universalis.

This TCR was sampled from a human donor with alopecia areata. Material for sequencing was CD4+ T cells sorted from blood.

In DNA, the CDR3 is TGTGCCAGCGGCAGGGGGCGAGGAGAGACCCAGTACTTC. It is translated as CASGRGRGETQYF. V and J are TRBV7-3 and TRBJ2-5, with TRBD1 identical over 8 bases. The CDR3 is 13 residues long. Germline CDR1 is SGHTA and CDR2 is FQGTGA. V lost 8 bases to trimming and J lost 4 bases; unmatched junction nucleotides: 6. The full variable domain, completed using reference TRBV7-3 and TRBJ2-5, is GAGVSQTPSNKVTEKGKYVELRCDPISGHTALYWYRQSLGQGPEFLIYFQGTGAADDSGLPNDRFFAVRPEGSVSTLKIQRTERGDSAVYLCASGRGRGETQYFGPGTRLLVL.